The 31 T cell receptor beta chains below all came from one sample that was sequenced in a study of shared clonotypes between healthy human individuals. The table came from immunoSEQ multiplex PCR; TCRdb's copy has only in-frame clones and leaves some out. The data contain around 620,000 clones, 85% to 95% of them singletons. Naive CD8 isolation took CD45RO-negative cells positively selected for CCR7 and excluded terminally differentiated effector memory CD45RA+ cells. The material sequenced was naive CD8+ T cells sorted from blood. The receptors were gathered from a woman younger than 45 in good health.

V gene TRBV10-1 combines with J gene TRBJ2-7; TRBD1 matches 8 bases. CDR3 length: 16 amino acids. Per germline, CDR1 WNHNN and CDR2 SYGVQD (reference sequence). With 3 bases clipped from V and 4 bases from J, the junction kept 11 bases outside the gene matches. In DNA, the CDR3 is TGCGCCAGCAGTGACCACCCGGACAGGGTCTTTTACGAGCAGTACTTC. Translating gives CASSDHPDRVFYEQYF.

The V gene is TRBV19, the J gene TRBJ1-1, with D perhaps TRBD1 (6 bases). Trimming cost V 9 bases and J 1 base, with 9 bases left between them. The CDR3 covers 12 residues. CDR1 is LNHDA, CDR2 SQIVND, per germline (reference sequence). CDR3 nucleotides: TGTGCCAGCCAACAGGGGAACACTGAAGCTTTCTTT. It encodes CASQQGNTEAFF. Complete variable domain (other parts from reference TRBV19 and TRBJ1-1): DGGITQSPKYLFRKEGQNVTLSCEQNLNHDAMYWYRQDPGQGLRLIYYSQIVNDFQKGDIAEGYSVSREKKESFPLTVTSAQKNPTAFYLCASQQGNTEAFFGQGTRLTVV.

This chain joins TRBV7-6 and TRBJ2-1; 9 nucleotides line up with TRBD2. Per germline, CDR1 SGHVS and CDR2 FNYEAQ. The J segment lost 8 bases and the V segment lost 2 bases, leaving 7 bases of the junction unmatched. The CDR3 is 15 amino acids. The CDR3 DNA reads as TGTGCCAGCAGCTTACAAGCGGGAGGTTTCGATGAGCAGTTCTTC. It is translated as CASSLQAGGFDEQFF.

V and J are TRBV27 and TRBJ1-5; D is perhaps TRBD1 (5 bases). The CDR3 is 17 amino acids. Trimming pared 1 base from V and 0 bases from J, leaving 13 bases between. Looked up from germline, CDR1 is MNHEY and CDR2 is SMNVEV (reference sequence). The CDR3 protein is CASSLYGTDYSNQPQHF. CDR3 nucleotide sequence: TGTGCCAGCAGTTTATACGGGACGGATTATAGCAATCAGCCCCAGCATTTT.

As for this clone: The sample holds other DNA sequences that translate to the same CDR3. V usage is TRBV27 and J usage is TRBJ1-2; no clear D. The germline gives CDR1 MNHEY, CDR2 SMNVEV (reference sequence). V was cut by 6 bases and J by 3 bases, with 11 bases left in between. The CDR3 loop spans 13 amino acids. CDR3 coding DNA: TGTGCCAGCAGCTTTGGGCGGGACTATGGCTACACCTTC. Translated: CASSFGRDYGYTF.

V gene TRBV19 combines with J gene TRBJ1-5; TRBD1 might be the D (6 bases). The V end was cut by 8 bases, the J end by 1 base, with 15 bases between. The CDR3 length is 15 residues. Germline CDR1 and CDR2: LNHDA and SQIVND (reference sequence). CDR3 coding DNA: TGTGCCAGTGCCGGAGGGGGGGCCAGCAATCAGCCCCAGCATTTT. Translating gives CASAGGGASNQPQHF.

The chain joins TRBV7-9 to TRBJ2-4, with 10 bases that match TRBD2. This CDR3 has 16 residues. Germline lookup yields CDR1 SEHNR and CDR2 FQNEAQ (reference sequence). Trimming cost V 5 bases and J 0 bases; bases outside gene matches: 4. The CDR3 coding sequence is TGTGCCAGCAGCCCAGCGGGAGGGCTAGCCAAAAACATTCAGTACTTC. Translated, it gives CASSPAGGLAKNIQYF.

The chain carries TRBV7-2 and TRBJ2-1, with TRBD2 matching 7 bases. Germline CDR1 reads SGHTA; CDR2 reads FQGNSA. V dropped 3 bases and J dropped 5; count of bases not matched to a gene: 7. The CDR3 extends over 15 amino acids. The CDR3 spells CASSFSSGAHNEQFF. CDR3 sequence (DNA): TGTGCCAGCAGCTTTTCTAGCGGAGCTCACAATGAGCAGTTCTTC.

This chain connects TRBV6-5 to TRBJ1-1; no definite D call. The germline gives CDR1 MNHEY, CDR2 SVGAGI. CDR3 size: 11 residues. The ends were cut back, 10 bases at V and 7 bases at J, with 13 bases in the middle. The CDR3 reads CATRGFREAFF. In DNA, the CDR3 is TGTGCCACCCGCGGGTTTCGTGAAGCTTTCTTT.

V usage is TRBV10-3 and J usage is TRBJ1-5, with D unclear. With 4 bases removed from V and 3 bases from J, the gap between germline ends came to 19 bases. This CDR3 is 17 amino acids long. The germline gives CDR1 ENHRY, CDR2 SYGVKD. The CDR3 DNA is TGTGCCATCAGTGTGAGGTTCAGGAGGAGGCCCAATCAGCCCCAGCATTTT. Amino acids: CAISVRFRRRPNQPQHF.

V usage is TRBV29-1 and J usage is TRBJ2-5; D tentatively reads TRBD1 or TRBD2 (5 bases each). The end of the DNA aligns better with TRBJ2-7, so the J call may be wrong. The CDR3 has 13 amino acids. Germline loops: CDR1 SQVTM, CDR2 ANQGSEA. The CDR3 reads CSVLRDVSYEQYF. The CDR3 DNA reads as TGCAGCGTACTCCGGGACGTATCCTACGAGCAGTACTTC.

This sequence joins TRBV19 and TRBJ1-5; D call uncertain. The CDR3 consists of 14 residues. V gave up 5 bases and J gave up 3 bases, with 11 bases separating them. The V gene's germline CDR1 is LNHDA and CDR2 SQIVND (reference sequence). The CDR3 DNA reads TGTGCCAGTAGTGATGCGGTAAACAATCAGCCCCAGCATTTT. Protein: CASSDAVNNQPQHF.

The chain joins TRBV13 to TRBJ1-2; D is ambiguous. Germline V CDR1 and CDR2: PRHDT, FYEKMQ (reference sequence). V lost 0 bases to trimming and J lost 7 bases, with 15 bases between them. The CDR3 consists of 15 residues. CDR3 DNA sequence: TGTGCCAGCAGCTTAGGCGAGAGTGAACTAGGTGGCTACACCTTC. The encoded protein is CASSLGESELGGYTF.

CDR3 nucleotides: TGTGCCAGCAGGCAGGGGGCGGGGTATGGCTACACCTTC. Its translation: CASRQGAGYGYTF. The chain links TRBV27 to TRBJ1-2, with 8 bases that match TRBD1. Germline lookup yields CDR1 MNHEY and CDR2 SMNVEV (reference sequence). After removal of 6 bases from V and 5 bases from J, the junction contained 5 bases not matched to a gene. The CDR3 has 13 amino acids.

The rearrangement links TRBV9 to TRBJ1-3; D is perhaps TRBD1 (5 bases). V was shortened by 0 bases and J by 3 bases, with 13 bases between the two germline ends. The CDR3 is made up of 16 amino acids. Germline CDR1 reads SGDLS; CDR2 reads YYNGEE. CDR3 protein: CASSVAAGLSGNTIYF. CDR3 DNA: TGTGCCAGCAGCGTAGCGGCAGGGTTAAGTGGAAACACCATATATTTT.

J is TRBJ2-3 and V is TRBV5-4; a possible D gene is TRBD2 (5 bases). This CDR3 has 13 residues. The germline CDR1 and CDR2 sequences are SGHNT and YYREEE (reference sequence). V lost 6 bases and J 2 bases, leaving 10 bases between the germline ends. The CDR3 here is CASTMEDTDTQYF. The CDR3 DNA reads TGTGCCAGCACAATGGAGGACACAGATACGCAGTATTTT.

The chain combines TRBV28 with TRBJ2-6; D possibly uses TRBD1 or TRBD2 (5 bases each). The V and J ends lost 6 bases and 2 bases respectively, with 23 bases between them. CDR1 is MDHEN and CDR2 is SYDVKM in the germline V gene. The CDR3 is made up of 19 amino acids. As DNA, the CDR3 is TGTGCCAGCAGCCTGGTGGGGAGAGCAGGGTTCACTGGGGCCAACGTCCTGACTTTC. This gives the protein CASSLVGRAGFTGANVLTF.

The chain combines TRBV2 with TRBJ2-7; 9 positions agree with TRBD2. The CDR3 covers 14 residues. V shed 8 bases, J shed 4 bases, and the junction held 9 bases outside the gene matches. The germline V gene has CDR1 SNHLY and CDR2 FYNNEI. The CDR3 is CASQVASGIYEQYF. As DNA, the CDR3 is TGTGCCAGCCAGGTCGCTAGCGGGATATACGAGCAGTACTTC.

The V and J genes are TRBV27 and TRBJ2-1, with 8 bases identical to TRBD2. V shed 4 bases and J 9 bases; nucleotides not matched to a gene: 5. This CDR3 contains 13 residues. The germline V gene has CDR1 MNHEY and CDR2 SMNVEV (reference sequence). As DNA, the CDR3 is TGTGCCAGCAGTTCATGGACTAGCCGTGAGCAGTTCTTC. This codes for CASSSWTSREQFF.

V gene TRBV10-3 combines with J gene TRBJ2-7; D gene uncertain. This CDR3 contains 15 residues. Trimming took 0 bases from V and 3 from J, leaving 12 bases between them. The germline V gene encodes CDR1 ENHRY and CDR2 SYGVKD. CDR3 sequence: CAISESPPTGYEQYF. The CDR3 DNA reads as TGTGCCATCAGTGAGTCGCCCCCCACCGGCTACGAGCAGTACTTC.

The rearrangement joins TRBV5-5 to TRBJ2-7; D gene uncertain. CDR1 and CDR2 from the germline V gene are SGHKS and YYEKEE (reference sequence). V shed 3 bases and J shed 0 bases, with 10 bases lying between them. The CDR3 runs 14 residues. The DNA of the CDR3 is TGTGCCAGCAGCTCTGGATCGCGCTCCTACGAGCAGTACTTC. It codes for CASSSGSRSYEQYF.

The J gene is TRBJ2-3, the V gene TRBV13, with D perhaps being TRBD1 or TRBD2 (5 bases each). CDR3 length: 16 amino acids. The germline V gene has CDR1 PRHDT and CDR2 FYEKMQ (reference sequence). Trimming left V 5 bases short and J 2 bases short, with 17 bases between. The CDR3 nucleotides read TGTGCCAGCAGCGACCCACCGGGACGGACCACAGATACGCAGTATTTT. Its protein is CASSDPPGRTTDTQYF.

On this clone: The sample holds other DNA sequences that translate to the same CDR3. CDR3 nucleotide sequence: TGTGCCAGCAGCTCTAGCGGGAGTATATACGAGCAGTACTTC. The encoded protein is CASSSSGSIYEQYF. The chain carries TRBV5-6 and TRBJ2-7; 10 bases agree with TRBD2. Germline V gene sequence: CDR1 SGHDT, CDR2 YYEEEE. The CDR3 has 14 amino acids. Losses at the gene ends were 3 bases for V and 4 bases for J; bases not matched to a gene: 4.

The genes are TRBV29-1 and TRBJ2-1; TRBD2 aligns across 11 bases. The junction had 6 bases not matched to a gene; V was cut back by 1 base and J by 10 bases. Germline V CDR1 and CDR2: SQVTM, ANQGSEA. The CDR3 totals 14 residues. Here the CDR3 reads CSVEGGTSGREQFF. CDR3 DNA sequence: TGCAGCGTTGAAGGGGGGACTAGCGGAAGAGAGCAGTTCTTC.

The CDR3 DNA reads TGTGCCAGCAGCCTACGGACTGGAGACACAGATACGCAGTATTTT. This encodes CASSLRTGDTDTQYF. This chain uses TRBV5-6 with TRBJ2-3; maybe TRBD2 (5 bases). V gave up 4 bases and J gave up 2 bases, with 14 bases separating them. The germline V gene has CDR1 SGHDT and CDR2 YYEEEE. The CDR3 has 15 residues. Supplemented by reference TRBV5-6 and TRBJ2-3, the full variable domain reads DAGVTQSPTHLIKTRGQQVTLRCSPKSGHDTVSWYQQALGQGPQFIFQYYEEEERQRGNFPDRFSGHQFPNYSSELNVNALLLGDSALYLCASSLRTGDTDTQYFGPGTRLTVL.

The chain has TRBV11-2 and TRBJ2-7; D uncertain. CDR1 is SGHAT and CDR2 is FQNNGV in the germline V gene. This CDR3 is 14 amino acids long. Deletions cut 1 base from V and 3 bases from J, with 10 bases between. The CDR3 nucleotides read TGTGCCAGCAGCTTAGGCCCCTTCAGCTACGAGCAGTACTTC. Its translation: CASSLGPFSYEQYF. Drawing the rest from reference TRBV11-2 and TRBJ2-7, the complete variable domain is EAGVAQSPRYKIIEKRQSVAFWCNPISGHATLYWYQQILGQGPKLLIQFQNNGVVDDSQLPKDRFSAERLKGVDSTLKIQPAKLEDSAVYLCASSLGPFSYEQYFGPGTRLTVT.

This clone was counted once. The chain carries TRBV19 and TRBJ2-6, with a weak D call TRBD2 (5 bases). CDR3 size: 18 residues. Between the trimmed V and J ends, which lost 6 bases and 0 bases, there was a span of 18 bases. CDR1 and CDR2 (germline): LNHDA, SQIVND (reference sequence). The CDR3 DNA sequence: TGTGCCAGTAGAACGACTAACCGGGCGGCCTCTGGGGCCAACGTCCTGACTTTC. This codes for CASRTTNRAASGANVLTF. The whole variable domain, filled in from reference TRBV19 and TRBJ2-6, reads DGGITQSPKYLFRKEGQNVTLSCEQNLNHDAMYWYRQDPGQGLRLIYYSQIVNDFQKGDIAEGYSVSREKKESFPLTVTSAQKNPTAFYLCASRTTNRAASGANVLTFGAGSRLTVL.

The J gene is TRBJ2-6, the V gene TRBV19; D possibly corresponds to TRBD1 (6 bases). V shed 6 bases and J shed 0 bases, with 15 bases lying between them. Germline V CDR1 and CDR2: LNHDA, SQIVND (reference sequence). The CDR3 runs to 17 residues. The CDR3 DNA sequence: TGTGCCAGTAGCCTGCTCGGACAGAACTCTGGGGCCAACGTCCTGACTTTC. Translating gives CASSLLGQNSGANVLTF.

This clone appeared once. The rearrangement uses TRBV5-5 and TRBJ2-7, with TRBD2 identical over 8 bases. Germline V gives CDR1 SGHKS, CDR2 YYEKEE (reference sequence). The V segment lost 7 bases and the J segment 0 bases; nucleotides outside the gene matches: 6. This CDR3 region has 14 residues. The CDR3 loop is CASSSGGSSYEQYF. The CDR3 nucleotides are TGTGCCAGCTCTTCGGGGGGGAGCTCCTACGAGCAGTACTTC. The complete variable domain, with remaining parts taken from reference TRBV5-5 and TRBJ2-7, reads DAGVTQSPTHLIKTRGQQVTLRCSPISGHKSVSWYQQVLGQGPQFIFQYYEKEERGRGNFPDRFSARQFPNYSSELNVNALLLGDSALYLCASSSGGSSYEQYFGPGTRLTVT.

The chain carries TRBV13 and TRBJ2-5, with D perhaps assigned TRBD1 or TRBD2 (7 bases each). CDR1 and CDR2 (germline): PRHDT, FYEKMQ (reference sequence). The CDR3 spans 16 residues. V gave up 2 bases and J gave up 2 bases, with 15 bases separating them. The CDR3 reads CASSLLGGGQQETQYF. The CDR3 nucleotides are TGTGCCAGCAGCTTACTAGGGGGGGGACAGCAAGAGACCCAGTACTTC.

This chain joins TRBV5-4 and TRBJ2-5, with 8 bases lining up with TRBD1. The J call may be incorrect, as the DNA end agrees better with TRBJ2-7. The CDR3 covers 14 residues. CDR1 is SGHNT and CDR2 is YYREEE in the germline V gene (reference sequence). CDR3 in DNA: TGTGCCAGCAGCTTGGGACAGGGGTTCTACGAGCAGTACTTC. This encodes CASSLGQGFYEQYF.